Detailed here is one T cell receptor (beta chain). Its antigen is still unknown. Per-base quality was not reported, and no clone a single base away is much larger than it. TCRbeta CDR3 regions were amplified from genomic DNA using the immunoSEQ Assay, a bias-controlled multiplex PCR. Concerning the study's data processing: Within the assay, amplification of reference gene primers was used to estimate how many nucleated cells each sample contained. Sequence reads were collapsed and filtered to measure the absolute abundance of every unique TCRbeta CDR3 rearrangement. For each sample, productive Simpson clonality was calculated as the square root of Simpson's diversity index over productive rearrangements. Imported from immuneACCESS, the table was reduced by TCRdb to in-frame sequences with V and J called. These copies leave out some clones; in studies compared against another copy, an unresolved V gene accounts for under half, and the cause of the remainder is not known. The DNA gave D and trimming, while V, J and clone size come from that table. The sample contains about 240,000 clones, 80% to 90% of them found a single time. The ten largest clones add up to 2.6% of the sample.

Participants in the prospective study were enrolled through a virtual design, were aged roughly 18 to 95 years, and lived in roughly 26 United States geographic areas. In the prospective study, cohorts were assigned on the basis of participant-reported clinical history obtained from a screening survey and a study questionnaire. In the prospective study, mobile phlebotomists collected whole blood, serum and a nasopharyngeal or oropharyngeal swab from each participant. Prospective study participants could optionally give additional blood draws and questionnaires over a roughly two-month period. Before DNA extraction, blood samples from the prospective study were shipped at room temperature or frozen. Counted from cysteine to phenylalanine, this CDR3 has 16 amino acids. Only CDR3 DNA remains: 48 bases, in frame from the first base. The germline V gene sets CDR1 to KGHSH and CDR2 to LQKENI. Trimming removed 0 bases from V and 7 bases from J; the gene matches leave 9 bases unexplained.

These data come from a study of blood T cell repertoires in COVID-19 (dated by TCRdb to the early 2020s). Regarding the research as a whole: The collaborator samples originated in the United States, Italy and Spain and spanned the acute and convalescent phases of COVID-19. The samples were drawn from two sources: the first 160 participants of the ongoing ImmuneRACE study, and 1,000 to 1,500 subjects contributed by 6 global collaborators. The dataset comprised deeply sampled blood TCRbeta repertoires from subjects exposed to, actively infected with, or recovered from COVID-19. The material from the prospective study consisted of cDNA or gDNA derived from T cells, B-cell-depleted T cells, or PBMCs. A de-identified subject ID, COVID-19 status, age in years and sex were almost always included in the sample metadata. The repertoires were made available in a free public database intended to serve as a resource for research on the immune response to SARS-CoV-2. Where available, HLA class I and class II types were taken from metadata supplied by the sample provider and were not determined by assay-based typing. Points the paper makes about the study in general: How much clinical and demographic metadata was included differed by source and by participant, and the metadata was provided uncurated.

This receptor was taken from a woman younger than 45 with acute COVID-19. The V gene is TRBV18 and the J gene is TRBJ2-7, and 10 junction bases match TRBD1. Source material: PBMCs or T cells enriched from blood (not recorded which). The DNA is TGTGCCAGCTCACCACCGCGGACAGGGGGGTCGGGAGAGCAGTACTTC. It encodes CASSPPRTGGSGEQYF.